Given below is one TCR beta chain in context. The antigen is undetermined. Germline loops: CDR1 LGHNA, CDR2 YNFKEQ. Trimming took 4 bases from V and 6 from J, leaving 24 bases between them. CDR3 size: 18 residues. This entry comes from a study of T-cell reconstitution after alpha-beta-depleted transplantation in children. For TCRbeta, the library was prepared with unique molecular identifiers. TCRdb independently ran MiXCR on the PCR reads; one entry per CDR3 protein. The sample gives 550,000 to 800,000 distinct CDR3 sequences, 13% of which show up once; 0.79% is in the top ten. Study-wide results and limits: Where some patients showed high TCRbeta diversity at day 60, it came from recipient T cells and thymic progenitors that had survived. Where alpha-beta T cells came from about two months after transplant was reportedly several hundred expanded graft clones.

Sequences were derived from PBMCs, sampled before TCRalphabeta/CD19-depleted stem cell transplant. The TCR sequence derives from a girl between 2 and 10 years old with congenital amegakaryocytic thrombocytopenia, due to receive a stem cell transplant. The chain uses TRBV4-2 and TRBJ1-4; D unresolved. DNA for the CDR3: TGTGCCAGCAGCCCCTGGTTCGGTGGGCGTGTAAAGGATGAAAAACTGTTTTTT. This encodes CASSPWFGGRVKDEKLFF.